A selection of T cell receptor beta chains follows, all from one sample in a study of HIV-infected children after antiretroviral therapy interruption. A single record per CDR3 protein comes from TCRdb applying MiXCR to the 3' RACE reads. The table lists about 7,500 distinct CDR3 sequences, about 16% of them singletons. The source was CD45RO+ CD8+ T cells from PBMCs, pooled from several time points, collected from a donor given antiretroviral therapy, either interrupted or continuous. Receptors were obtained from a pool of human donors with HIV. CDR3s include the opening cysteine and the closing phenylalanine or tryptophan. D genes are given only for firm matches. The size entry is marked missing in some rows and otherwise reads once, few, many or a size class.

>NA|TRBJ2-7|many|TRBV4-2
CASSQELAAYSYEQYF
TGTGCCAGCAGCCAAGAACTAGCTGCCTACTCCTACGAGCAGTACTTC
>TRBD1|TRBJ2-5|NA|TRBV11-2
CASSLLVGGQGFQETQYF
TGTGCCAGCAGCTTATTGGTGGGGGGACAGGGATTTCAAGAGACCCAGTACTTC
>NA|TRBJ1-2|medium-sized|TRBV29-1
CSALGRDYTF
TGCAGCGCCTTAGGGCGCGACTACACCTTC
>NA|TRBJ1-2|many|TRBV20-1
CSARDLWQSYGYTF
TGCAGTGCTAGAGATCTTTGGCAGTCCTATGGCTACACCTTC
>NA|TRBJ2-1|NA|TRBV29-1
CSVDITATEQFF
TGCAGCGTTGATATAACGGCAACTGAGCAGTTCTTC
>NA|TRBJ2-3|medium-sized|TRBV7-9
CASSRPQSTDTQYF
TGTGCCAGCAGCCGACCCCAGAGCACAGATACGCAGTATTTT
>NA|TRBJ2-5|medium-sized|TRBV5-4
CASSLDGTQETQYF
TGTGCCAGCAGCTTGGACGGGACCCAAGAGACCCAGTACTTC
>NA|TRBJ2-1|few|TRBV6-5
CASTPGVINEQFF
TGTGCCAGCACCCCAGGGGTAATTAATGAGCAGTTCTTC
>NA|TRBJ2-2|NA|TRBV6-2/TRBV6-3
CASSYLGEPGAGELFF
TGTGCCAGCAGTTACTTAGGGGAGCCAGGCGCCGGGGAGCTGTTTTTT
>NA|TRBJ1-4|many|TRBV12-3/TRBV12-4
CASSSRSGEKLFF
TGTGCCAGCAGTTCCCGCAGTGGTGAAAAACTGTTTTTT
>NA|TRBJ1-1|many|TRBV19
CASSISADTEAFF
TGTGCCAGTAGTATAAGCGCGGACACTGAAGCTTTCTTT
>TRBD1|TRBJ1-1|many|TRBV5-6
CASSLPDRGGTEAFF
TGTGCCAGCAGCTTACCCGACAGGGGAGGCACTGAAGCTTTCTTT
>NA|TRBJ1-1|medium-sized|TRBV10-3
CAISKESSTEAFF
TGTGCCATCAGTAAAGAGTCGTCCACTGAAGCTTTCTTT
>NA|TRBJ1-4|many|TRBV7-2
CASSTRVASQPSEKLFF
TGTGCCAGCAGCACCCGCGTCGCTTCCCAGCCGTCAGAAAAACTGTTTTTT
>TRBD2|TRBJ2-3|many|TRBV6-1
CASSGLADTDTQYF
TGTGCCAGCAGTGGGCTAGCGGACACAGATACGCAGTATTTT
>TRBD1|TRBJ2-3|many|TRBV5-6
CASSMTRTGLTDTQYF
TGTGCCAGCAGCATGACCCGGACAGGGCTCACAGATACGCAGTATTTT
>NA|TRBJ1-1|NA|TRBV29-1
CSVKLRDEAFF
TGCAGCGTGAAGCTGCGCGACGAAGCTTTCTTT
>NA|TRBJ2-3|many|TRBV29-1
CSVDSEGDTQYF
TGCAGCGTTGATAGCGAGGGAGATACGCAGTATTTT
>TRBD1|TRBJ1-5|NA|TRBV12-3/TRBV12-4
CASKKAGTGGSQPQHF
TGTGCCAGCAAAAAGGCCGGGACAGGGGGATCTCAGCCCCAGCATTTT
>NA|TRBJ1-2|medium-sized|TRBV7-9
CASSPGGMALYGYTF
TGTGCCAGCAGCCCGGGGGGAATGGCGCTCTATGGCTACACCTTC
>NA|TRBJ1-2|few|TRBV28
CASSVRDGYTF
TGTGCCAGCAGTGTCCGTGATGGCTACACCTTC
>TRBD1|TRBJ2-7|many|TRBV6-5
CASSIQGVGYEQYF
TGTGCCAGCAGTATCCAGGGGGTGGGGTACGAGCAGTACTTC
>TRBD2|TRBJ2-1|NA|TRBV29-1
CSVENGTSHNEQFF
TGCAGCGTTGAAAACGGGACTAGCCATAATGAGCAGTTCTTC
>NA|TRBJ1-1|medium-sized|TRBV13
CASSLGRSTEAFF
TGTGCCAGCAGCTTAGGCCGCTCGACTGAAGCTTTCTTT
>TRBD2|TRBJ2-1|many|TRBV11-2
CASTFRLAEYNEQFF
TGTGCCAGCACCTTCAGACTAGCGGAATACAATGAGCAGTTCTTC
>NA|TRBJ1-1|few|TRBV12-3/TRBV12-4
CASSPGFGEAFF
TGTGCCAGCAGCCCAGGGTTCGGGGAAGCTTTCTTT
>NA|TRBJ1-2|medium-sized|TRBV12-3/TRBV12-4
CASSLTGIWNHGYTF
TGTGCCAGCAGTCTAACAGGGATCTGGAACCATGGCTACACCTTC
>TRBD1|TRBJ1-5|medium-sized|TRBV7-9
CASSDDRQGLQPQHF
TGTGCCAGCAGCGACGATAGACAGGGTTTGCAGCCCCAGCATTTT
>TRBD2|TRBJ2-7|NA|TRBV7-3
CASSLFRLANPIYEQYF
TGTGCCAGCAGCTTATTCCGACTAGCGAATCCCATATACGAGCAGTACTTC
>NA|TRBJ2-1|few|TRBV5-4
CASSLGQVWFNEQFF
TGTGCCAGCAGCTTGGGACAGGTTTGGTTCAATGAGCAGTTCTTC
>TRBD1|TRBJ1-1|many|TRBV28
CASSLDGQGMNTEAFF
TGTGCCAGCAGTTTAGATGGACAGGGCATGAACACTGAAGCTTTCTTT
>NA|TRBJ2-5|many|TRBV2
CASSGQVRWETQYF
TGTGCCAGCAGTGGGCAGGTCAGGTGGGAGACCCAGTACTTC
>NA|TRBJ2-1|many|TRBV5-8
CASSLLRAPLRSRSYNEQFF
TGTGCCAGCAGCTTGTTGCGGGCCCCCCTGCGCAGCAGGTCCTACAATGAGCAGTTCTTC